Listed below are T cell receptor beta chains from one sample, sequenced in a study of cytomegalovirus exposure and HLA in healthy donors. Using immunoSEQ multiplex PCR, the repertoire was profiled, and TCRdb retains in-frame clones only, with some absent. The data hold about 110,000 clones, with roughly 88% observed a single time. What was sequenced was PBMCs. The receptors were gathered from a woman aged 25 to 39 in good health and CMV-seropositive. CDR3s include the opening cysteine and the closing phenylalanine or tryptophan. D genes are given only for firm matches. The listing skips clone size in some rows; elsewhere it reads once, few, many or a size class.

D gene: TRBD1
J gene: TRBJ1-2
clone size: once
V gene: TRBV19
CDR3 DNA: TGTGCCAGTAGTACCGGACAGGGGGGCTATGGCTACACCTTC
CDR3 protein: CASSTGQGGYGYTF

D gene: TRBD1
J gene: TRBJ2-7
clone size: -
V gene: TRBV7-8
CDR3 DNA: TGTGCCAGCAGCCCGGACAGGGGTGGATACGAGCAGTACTTC
CDR3 protein: CASSPDRGGYEQYF

D gene: TRBD2
J gene: TRBJ2-3
clone size: -
V gene: TRBV4-1
CDR3 DNA: TGCGCCAGCAGCACCAGACTAGCGGACACAGATACGCAGTATTTT
CDR3 protein: CASSTRLADTDTQYF

D gene: -
J gene: TRBJ2-7
clone size: -
V gene: TRBV14
CDR3 DNA: TGTGCCAGCAGCCAAGGGAGCGGACTAACCTACGAGCAGTACTTC
CDR3 protein: CASSQGSGLTYEQYF

D gene: TRBD2
J gene: TRBJ2-7
clone size: medium-sized
V gene: TRBV19
CDR3 DNA: TGTGCCAGTAGTATGACGGGTAGCGGGATTTACGAGCAGTACTTC
CDR3 protein: CASSMTGSGIYEQYF

D gene: -
J gene: TRBJ1-4
clone size: -
V gene: TRBV6-5
CDR3 DNA: TGTGCCAGCAGGCCTCAGGGGAATGAAAAACTGTTTTTT
CDR3 protein: CASRPQGNEKLFF

D gene: -
J gene: TRBJ1-2
clone size: -
V gene: TRBV28
CDR3 DNA: TGTGCCAGCAATCTCTCGGGTTTGAGTGGCTACACCTTC
CDR3 protein: CASNLSGLSGYTF

D gene: TRBD2
J gene: TRBJ2-5
clone size: -
V gene: TRBV27
CDR3 DNA: TGTGCCAGCAGCCGCGAGCGGGGGGCCCAAGAGACCCAGTACTTC
CDR3 protein: CASSRERGAQETQYF

D gene: TRBD1
J gene: TRBJ2-1
clone size: -
V gene: TRBV6-6
CDR3 DNA: TGTGCCAGCAGTCAGACAGGGCTCCACAATGAGCAGTTCTTC
CDR3 protein: CASSQTGLHNEQFF

D gene: -
J gene: TRBJ2-2
clone size: once
V gene: TRBV27
CDR3 DNA: TGTGCCAGCAGTTTACAGGGTCCCGGGGAGCTGTTTTTT
CDR3 protein: CASSLQGPGELFF

D gene: -
J gene: TRBJ1-3
clone size: -
V gene: TRBV4-1
CDR3 DNA: TGCGCCAGCAGCCAAGATTCGAGACAGCTCGGGGGGCCTGGAAACACCATATATTTT
CDR3 protein: CASSQDSRQLGGPGNTIYF

D gene: TRBD2
J gene: TRBJ2-2
clone size: -
V gene: TRBV29-1
CDR3 DNA: TGCAGCGTTGTTCGGGAGGGCCTGACCGGGGAGCTGTTTTTT
CDR3 protein: CSVVREGLTGELFF

D gene: -
J gene: TRBJ2-7
clone size: -
V gene: TRBV7-2
CDR3 DNA: TGTGCCAGCAGCTTAGTTCAGGGCTCCTACGAGCAGTACTTC
CDR3 protein: CASSLVQGSYEQYF

D gene: -
J gene: TRBJ2-1
clone size: -
V gene: TRBV9
CDR3 DNA: TGTGCCAGCAGCGTAGGTGGGAGTGGTTCCTATGAGCAGTTCTTC
CDR3 protein: CASSVGGSGSYEQFF

D gene: TRBD2
J gene: TRBJ2-1
clone size: -
V gene: TRBV9
CDR3 DNA: TGTGCCAGCAGCGTAGGGCTAGCGGCCCCCAATGAGCAGTTCTTC
CDR3 protein: CASSVGLAAPNEQFF